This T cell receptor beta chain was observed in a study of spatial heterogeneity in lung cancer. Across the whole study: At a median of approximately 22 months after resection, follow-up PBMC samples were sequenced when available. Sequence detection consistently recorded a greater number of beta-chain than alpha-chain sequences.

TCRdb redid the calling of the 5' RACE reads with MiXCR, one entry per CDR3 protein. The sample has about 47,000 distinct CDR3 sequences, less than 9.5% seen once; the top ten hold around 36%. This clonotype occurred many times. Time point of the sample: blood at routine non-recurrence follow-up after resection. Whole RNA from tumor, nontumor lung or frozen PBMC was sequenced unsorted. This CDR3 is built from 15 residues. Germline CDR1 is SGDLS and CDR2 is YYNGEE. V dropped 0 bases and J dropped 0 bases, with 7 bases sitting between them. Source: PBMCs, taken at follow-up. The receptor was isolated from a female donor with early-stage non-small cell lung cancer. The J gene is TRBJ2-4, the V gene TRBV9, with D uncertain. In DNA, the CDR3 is TGTGCCAGCAGCGTAGGAACTCTAGCCAAAAACATTCAGTACTTC. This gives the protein CASSVGTLAKNIQYF.